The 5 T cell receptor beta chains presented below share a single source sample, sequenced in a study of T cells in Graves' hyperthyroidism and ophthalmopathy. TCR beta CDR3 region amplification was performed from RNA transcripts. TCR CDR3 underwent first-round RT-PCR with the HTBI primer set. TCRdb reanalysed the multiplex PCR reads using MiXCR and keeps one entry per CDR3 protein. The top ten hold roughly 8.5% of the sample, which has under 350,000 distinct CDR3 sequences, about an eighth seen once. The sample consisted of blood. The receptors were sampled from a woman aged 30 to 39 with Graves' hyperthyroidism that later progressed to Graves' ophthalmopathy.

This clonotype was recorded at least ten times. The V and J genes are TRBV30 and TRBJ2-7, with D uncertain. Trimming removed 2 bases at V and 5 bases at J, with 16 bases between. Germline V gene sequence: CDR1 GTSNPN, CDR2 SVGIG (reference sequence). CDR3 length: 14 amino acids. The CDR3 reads CAWSRLGRHDEQYF. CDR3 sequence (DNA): TGTGCCTGGAGTAGATTGGGTAGGCACGACGAGCAGTACTTC.

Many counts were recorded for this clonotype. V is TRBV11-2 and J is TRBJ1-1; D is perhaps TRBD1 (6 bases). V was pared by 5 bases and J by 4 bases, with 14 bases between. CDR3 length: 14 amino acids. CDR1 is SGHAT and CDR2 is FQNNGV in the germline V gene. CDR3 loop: CASSPQGIGTEAFF. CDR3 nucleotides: TGTGCCAGCAGCCCGCAGGGGATAGGCACTGAAGCTTTCTTT.

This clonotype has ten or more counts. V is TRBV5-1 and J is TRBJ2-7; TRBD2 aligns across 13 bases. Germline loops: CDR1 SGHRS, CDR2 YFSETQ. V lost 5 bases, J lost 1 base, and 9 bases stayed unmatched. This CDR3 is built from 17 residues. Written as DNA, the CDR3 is TGCGCCAGCAGTTACGGGACTAGCGGGGATCAGTCCTACGAGCAGTACTTC. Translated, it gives CASSYGTSGDQSYEQYF.

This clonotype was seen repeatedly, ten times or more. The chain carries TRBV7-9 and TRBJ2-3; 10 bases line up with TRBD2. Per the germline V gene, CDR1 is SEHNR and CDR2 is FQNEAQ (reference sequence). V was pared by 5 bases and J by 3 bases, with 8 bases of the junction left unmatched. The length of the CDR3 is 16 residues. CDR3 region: CASSPGTSAWTDTQYF. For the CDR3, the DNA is TGTGCCAGCAGCCCCGGGACTAGCGCTTGGACAGATACGCAGTATTTT.

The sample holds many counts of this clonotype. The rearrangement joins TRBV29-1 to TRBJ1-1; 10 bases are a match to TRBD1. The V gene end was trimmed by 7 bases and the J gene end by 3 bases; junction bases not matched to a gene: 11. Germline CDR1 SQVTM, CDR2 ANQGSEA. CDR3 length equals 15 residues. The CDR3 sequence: CSGDRGLISDTEAFF. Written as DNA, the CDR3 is TGCAGCGGAGACAGGGGGCTGATATCGGACACTGAAGCTTTCTTT.